This T cell receptor (beta chain) was sequenced in a study of blood T cell repertoires in COVID-19. The overall study: From T cells, B-cell-depleted T cells, or PBMCs came the material, which was cDNA or gDNA.

CDR3 length equals 15 residues. Trimming left V 1 base short and J 2 bases short, with 9 bases between. Germline CDR1 reads SGHAT; CDR2 reads FQNNGV. Clones were sequenced by immunoSEQ multiplex PCR, and TCRdb holds only the in-frame ones, with some missing. The table shows approximately 170,000 clones, with roughly 91% occurring only once. Sequencing was carried out using peripheral blood. The J gene is TRBJ2-1, the V gene TRBV11-2; D is possibly TRBD1 (5 bases). The receptor comes from a man aged 50 to 59 who had recovered from COVID-19. The CDR3 sequence: CASSLGAGPYNEQFF. DNA for the CDR3: TGTGCCAGCAGCTTAGGGGCAGGGCCCTACAATGAGCAGTTCTTC.